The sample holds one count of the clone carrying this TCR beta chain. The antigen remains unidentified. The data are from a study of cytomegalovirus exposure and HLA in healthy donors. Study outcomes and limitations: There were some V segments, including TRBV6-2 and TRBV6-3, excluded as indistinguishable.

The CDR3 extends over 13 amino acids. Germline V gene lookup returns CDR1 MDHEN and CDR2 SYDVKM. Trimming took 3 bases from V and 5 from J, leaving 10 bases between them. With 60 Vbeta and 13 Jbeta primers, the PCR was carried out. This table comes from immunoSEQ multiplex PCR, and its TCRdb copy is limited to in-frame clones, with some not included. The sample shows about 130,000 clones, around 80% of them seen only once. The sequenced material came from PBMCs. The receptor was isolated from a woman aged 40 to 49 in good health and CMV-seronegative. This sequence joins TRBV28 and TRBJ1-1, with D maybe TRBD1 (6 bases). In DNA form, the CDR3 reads TGTGCCAGCAGTTTCTGGGGGCAGACTGAAGCTTTCTTT. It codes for CASSFWGQTEAFF.